The clone carrying this T cell receptor beta chain was seen more than once but under ten times. The target antigen is unknown. The data originate from a study of T-cell reconstitution after alpha-beta-depleted transplantation in children. Study-wide points: At the one-year point after transplant, T-cell counts and TCRbeta diversity were found to come mostly from T cells that had been newly produced. Recipient T cells and thymic progenitors that survived gave rise to the high TCRbeta diversity observed at day 60 in some patients. In patients about two months after transplant, alpha-beta T cells reportedly arose from several hundred expanded graft clones.

Using unique molecular identifiers, the investigators prepared the TCRbeta library. TCRdb independently ran MiXCR on the PCR reads; one entry per CDR3 protein. The sample includes about 78,000 distinct CDR3 sequences, 13% to 15% of them seen just once. The germline CDR1 and CDR2 sequences are DFQATT and SNEGSKA (reference sequence). The CDR3 loop spans 12 amino acids. V lost 3 bases, J lost 1 base, and 7 bases lay in between. Source: PBMCs, mostly from graft donor cells, taken 180 days after TCRalphabeta/CD19-depleted stem cell transplant. The receptor was isolated from a male patient aged 2-10 years who had a stem cell transplant for acute lymphoblastic leukemia, so the T cells may come from the graft donor. V gene TRBV20-1 combines with J gene TRBJ2-7; D call uncertain. This chain's CDR3 is CSARTVSYEQYF. The CDR3 DNA sequence: TGCAGTGCTAGGACCGTATCCTACGAGCAGTACTTC.